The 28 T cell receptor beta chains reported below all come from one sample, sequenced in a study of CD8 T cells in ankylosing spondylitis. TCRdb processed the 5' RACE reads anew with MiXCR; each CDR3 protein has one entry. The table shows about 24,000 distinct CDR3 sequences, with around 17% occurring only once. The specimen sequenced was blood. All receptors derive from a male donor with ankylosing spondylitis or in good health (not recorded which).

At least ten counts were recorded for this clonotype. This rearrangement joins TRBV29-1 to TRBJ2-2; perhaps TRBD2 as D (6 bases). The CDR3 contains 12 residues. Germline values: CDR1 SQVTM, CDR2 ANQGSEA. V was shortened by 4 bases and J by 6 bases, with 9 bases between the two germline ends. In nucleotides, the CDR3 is TGCAGCGTTGGGACGGGGGCCGGGGAGCTGTTTTTT. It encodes CSVGTGAGELFF.

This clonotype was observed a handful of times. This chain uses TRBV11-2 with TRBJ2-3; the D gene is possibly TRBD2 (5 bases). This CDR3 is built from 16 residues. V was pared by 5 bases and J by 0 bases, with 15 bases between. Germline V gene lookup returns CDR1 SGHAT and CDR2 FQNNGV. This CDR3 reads CASSLRASASTDTQYF. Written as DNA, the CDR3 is TGTGCCAGCAGCCTGAGGGCGAGTGCTAGCACAGATACGCAGTATTTT.

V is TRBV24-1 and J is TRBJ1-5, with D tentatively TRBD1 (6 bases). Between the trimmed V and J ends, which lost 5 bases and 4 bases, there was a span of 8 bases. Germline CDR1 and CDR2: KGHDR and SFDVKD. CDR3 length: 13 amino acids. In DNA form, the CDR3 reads TGTGCCACCAGTGCTACAGGGAATCAGCCCCAGCATTTT. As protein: CATSATGNQPQHF.

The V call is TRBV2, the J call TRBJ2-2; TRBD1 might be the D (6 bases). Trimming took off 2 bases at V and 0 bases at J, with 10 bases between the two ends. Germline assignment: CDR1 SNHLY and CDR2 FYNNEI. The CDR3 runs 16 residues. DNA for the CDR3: TGTGCCAGCAGTGAAAAAGGGACATCGAACACCGGGGAGCTGTTTTTT. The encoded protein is CASSEKGTSNTGELFF.

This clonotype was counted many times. The CDR3 reads CASSLVYRNNEQFF. The CDR3 DNA follows: TGTGCCAGCAGCTTAGTTTACCGAAACAATGAGCAGTTCTTC. The chain joins TRBV7-2 to TRBJ2-1, with D uncertain. The germline gives CDR1 SGHTA, CDR2 FQGNSA. V dropped 1 base and J dropped 5 bases, with 9 bases sitting between them. There are 14 residues in the CDR3.

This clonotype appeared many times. In DNA form, the CDR3 reads TGCAGCGTGGACAGGGAAACGCTGGATACGCAGTATTTT. Translating it yields CSVDRETLDTQYF. This chain links TRBV29-1 with TRBJ2-3; 8 bases are shared with TRBD1. With 6 bases clipped from V and 6 bases from J, the junction kept 8 bases outside the gene matches. This CDR3 spans 13 amino acids. Germline V CDR1 and CDR2: SQVTM, ANQGSEA.

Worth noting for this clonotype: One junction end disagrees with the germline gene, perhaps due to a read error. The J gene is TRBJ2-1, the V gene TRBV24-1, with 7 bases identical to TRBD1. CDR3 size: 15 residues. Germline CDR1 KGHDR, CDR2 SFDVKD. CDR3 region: CASSDWGQSRGEQFF. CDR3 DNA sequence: TGTGCCAGCAGTGATTGGGGACAGTCGCGTGGTGAGCAGTTCTTC.

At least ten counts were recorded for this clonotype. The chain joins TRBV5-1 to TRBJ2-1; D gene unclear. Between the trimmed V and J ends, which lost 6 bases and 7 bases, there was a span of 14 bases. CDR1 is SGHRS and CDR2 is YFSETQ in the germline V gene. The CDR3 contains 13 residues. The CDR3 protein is CASKSLGLNEQFF. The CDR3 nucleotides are TGCGCCAGCAAAAGTTTAGGGTTGAATGAGCAGTTCTTC.

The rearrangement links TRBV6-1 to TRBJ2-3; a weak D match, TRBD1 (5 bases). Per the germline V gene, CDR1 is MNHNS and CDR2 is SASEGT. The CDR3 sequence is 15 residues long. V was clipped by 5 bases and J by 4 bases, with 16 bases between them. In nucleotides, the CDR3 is TGTGCCAGCAGTCGCGATCGTAAGGGGCCAGATACGCAGTATTTT. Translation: CASSRDRKGPDTQYF.

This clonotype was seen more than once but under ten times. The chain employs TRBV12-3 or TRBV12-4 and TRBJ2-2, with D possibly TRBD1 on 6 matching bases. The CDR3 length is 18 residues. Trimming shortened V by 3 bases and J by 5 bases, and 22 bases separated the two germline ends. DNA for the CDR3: TGTGCCAGCAGTTTGGCACGCAAGGGGGACAAGAAGACCGGGGAGCTGTTTTTT. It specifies CASSLARKGDKKTGELFF.

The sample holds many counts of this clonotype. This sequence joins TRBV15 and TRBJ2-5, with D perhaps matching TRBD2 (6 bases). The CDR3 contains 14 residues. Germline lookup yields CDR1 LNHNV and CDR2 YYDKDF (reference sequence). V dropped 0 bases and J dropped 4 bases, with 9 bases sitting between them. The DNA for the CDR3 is TGTGCCACCAGCAGAGATGTCGGGGGAGAGACCCAGTACTTC. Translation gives CATSRDVGGETQYF.

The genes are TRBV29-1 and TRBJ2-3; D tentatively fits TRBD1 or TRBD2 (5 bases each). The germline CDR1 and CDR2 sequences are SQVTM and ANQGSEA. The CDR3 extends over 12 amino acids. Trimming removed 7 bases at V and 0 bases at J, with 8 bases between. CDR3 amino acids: CSGRDSTDTQYF. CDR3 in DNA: TGCAGCGGCCGGGACAGCACAGATACGCAGTATTTT.

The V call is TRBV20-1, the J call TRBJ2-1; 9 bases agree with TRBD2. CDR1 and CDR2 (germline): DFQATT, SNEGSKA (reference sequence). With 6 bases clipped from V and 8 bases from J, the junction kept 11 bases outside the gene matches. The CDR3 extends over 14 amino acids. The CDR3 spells CSAIAGAGRDEQFF. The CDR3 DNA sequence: TGCAGTGCAATAGCGGGAGCGGGAAGGGATGAGCAGTTCTTC.

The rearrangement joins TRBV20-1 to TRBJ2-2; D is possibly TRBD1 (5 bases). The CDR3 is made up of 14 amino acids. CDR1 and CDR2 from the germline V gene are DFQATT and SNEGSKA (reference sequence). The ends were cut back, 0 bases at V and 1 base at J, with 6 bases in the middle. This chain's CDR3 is CSARDQGNTGELFF. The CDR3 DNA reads TGCAGTGCTAGAGATCAGGGGAACACCGGGGAGCTGTTTTTT.

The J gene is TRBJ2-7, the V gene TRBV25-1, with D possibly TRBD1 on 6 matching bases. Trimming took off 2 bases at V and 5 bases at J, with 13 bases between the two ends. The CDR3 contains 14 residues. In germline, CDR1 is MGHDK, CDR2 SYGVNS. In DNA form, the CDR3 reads TGTGCCAGCAGTGAAGTGTCAGGGGTCCACGAGCAGTACTTC. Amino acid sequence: CASSEVSGVHEQYF.

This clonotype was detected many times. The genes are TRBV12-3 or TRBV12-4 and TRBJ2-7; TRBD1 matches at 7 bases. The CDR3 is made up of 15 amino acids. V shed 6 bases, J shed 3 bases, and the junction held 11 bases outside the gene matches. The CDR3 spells CASSPRMTGFYEQYF. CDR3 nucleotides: TGTGCCAGCAGCCCAAGGATGACAGGGTTCTACGAGCAGTACTTC.

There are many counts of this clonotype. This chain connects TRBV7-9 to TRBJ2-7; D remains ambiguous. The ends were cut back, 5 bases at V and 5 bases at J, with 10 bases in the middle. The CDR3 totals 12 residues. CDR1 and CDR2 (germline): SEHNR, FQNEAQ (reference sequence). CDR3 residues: CASSLAGHEQYV. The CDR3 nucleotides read TGTGCCAGCAGCCTTGCAGGACACGAGCAGTACGTC.

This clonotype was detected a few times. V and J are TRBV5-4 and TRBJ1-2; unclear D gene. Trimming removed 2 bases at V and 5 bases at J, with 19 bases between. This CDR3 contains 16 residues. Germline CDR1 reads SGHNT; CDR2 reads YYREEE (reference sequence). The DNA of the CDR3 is TGTGCCAGCAGCTTTACTTCGGGCAGGTCGGCATATGGCTACACCTTC. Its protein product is CASSFTSGRSAYGYTF.

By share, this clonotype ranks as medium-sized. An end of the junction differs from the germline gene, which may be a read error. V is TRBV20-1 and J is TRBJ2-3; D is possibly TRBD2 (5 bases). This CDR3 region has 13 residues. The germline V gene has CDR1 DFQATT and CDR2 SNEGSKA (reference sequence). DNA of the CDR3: TGCAGTGCTAGCGGGGTCGGGCCAGATACTCAGTATTTT. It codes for CSASGVGPDTQYF.

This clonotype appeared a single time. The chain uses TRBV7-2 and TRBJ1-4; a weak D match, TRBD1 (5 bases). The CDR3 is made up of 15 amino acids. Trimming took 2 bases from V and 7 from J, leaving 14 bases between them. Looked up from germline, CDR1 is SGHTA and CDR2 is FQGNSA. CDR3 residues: CASSLLRGVGEKLFF. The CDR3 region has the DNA TGTGCCAGCAGCTTACTTCGGGGGGTCGGTGAAAAACTGTTTTTT.

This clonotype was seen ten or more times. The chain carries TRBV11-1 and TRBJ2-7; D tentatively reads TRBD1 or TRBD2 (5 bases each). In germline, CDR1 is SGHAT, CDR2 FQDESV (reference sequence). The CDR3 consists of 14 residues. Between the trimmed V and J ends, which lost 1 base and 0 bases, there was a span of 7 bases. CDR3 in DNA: TGTGCCAGCAGCTTAGAAGGGACCTCCTACGAGCAGTACGTC. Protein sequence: CASSLEGTSYEQYV.

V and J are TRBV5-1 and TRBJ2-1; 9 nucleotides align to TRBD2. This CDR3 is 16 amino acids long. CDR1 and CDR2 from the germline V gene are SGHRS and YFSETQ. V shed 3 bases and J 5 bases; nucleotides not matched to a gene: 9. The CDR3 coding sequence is TGCGCCAGCAGCTGGGTGTTGTCTAGCGGGAACAATGAGCAGTTCTTC. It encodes CASSWVLSSGNNEQFF.

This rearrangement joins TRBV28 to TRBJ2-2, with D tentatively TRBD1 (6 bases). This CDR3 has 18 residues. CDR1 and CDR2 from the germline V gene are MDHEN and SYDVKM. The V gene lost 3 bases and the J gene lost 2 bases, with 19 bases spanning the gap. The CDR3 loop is CASSFGLSYRANTGELFF. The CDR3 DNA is TGTGCCAGCAGTTTTGGGCTGTCCTACAGGGCTAACACCGGGGAGCTGTTTTTT.

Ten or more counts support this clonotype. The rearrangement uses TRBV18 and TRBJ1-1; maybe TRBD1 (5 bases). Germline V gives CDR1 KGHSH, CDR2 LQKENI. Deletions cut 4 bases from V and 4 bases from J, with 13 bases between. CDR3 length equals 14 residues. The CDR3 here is CASSLRDRLTEAFF. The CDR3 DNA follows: TGTGCCAGCTCACTCCGAGACAGACTCACTGAAGCTTTCTTT.

Written as DNA, the CDR3 is TGTGCCAGCAATCGGCCGGGCCTTAATTCACCCCTCCACTTT. This translates into CASNRPGLNSPLHF. This chain connects TRBV7-9 to TRBJ1-6, with unresolved D. Deletions cut 7 bases from V and 6 bases from J, with 13 bases between. From germline, CDR1 is SEHNR and CDR2 FQNEAQ (reference sequence). This CDR3 is built from 14 residues.

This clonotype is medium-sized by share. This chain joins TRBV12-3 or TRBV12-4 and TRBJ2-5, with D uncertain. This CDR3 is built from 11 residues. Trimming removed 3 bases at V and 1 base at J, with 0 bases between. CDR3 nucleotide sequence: TGTGCCAGCAGTTTCCAAGAGACCCAGTACTTC. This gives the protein CASSFQETQYF.

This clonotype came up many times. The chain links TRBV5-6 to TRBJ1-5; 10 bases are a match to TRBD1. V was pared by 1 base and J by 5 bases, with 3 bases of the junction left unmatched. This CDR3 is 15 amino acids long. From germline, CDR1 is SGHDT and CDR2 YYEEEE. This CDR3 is CASSLRTGGHQPQHF. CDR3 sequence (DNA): TGTGCCAGCAGCTTGAGGACAGGGGGGCATCAGCCCCAGCATTTT.

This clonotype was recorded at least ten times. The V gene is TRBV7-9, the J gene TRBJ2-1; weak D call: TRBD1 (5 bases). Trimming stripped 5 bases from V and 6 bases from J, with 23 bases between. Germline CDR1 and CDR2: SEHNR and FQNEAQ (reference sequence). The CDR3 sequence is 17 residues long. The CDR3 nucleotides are TGTGCCAGCAGCCCCCAGTTCCAGGGTTTTCGCGGCAATGAGCAGTTCTTC. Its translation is CASSPQFQGFRGNEQFF.